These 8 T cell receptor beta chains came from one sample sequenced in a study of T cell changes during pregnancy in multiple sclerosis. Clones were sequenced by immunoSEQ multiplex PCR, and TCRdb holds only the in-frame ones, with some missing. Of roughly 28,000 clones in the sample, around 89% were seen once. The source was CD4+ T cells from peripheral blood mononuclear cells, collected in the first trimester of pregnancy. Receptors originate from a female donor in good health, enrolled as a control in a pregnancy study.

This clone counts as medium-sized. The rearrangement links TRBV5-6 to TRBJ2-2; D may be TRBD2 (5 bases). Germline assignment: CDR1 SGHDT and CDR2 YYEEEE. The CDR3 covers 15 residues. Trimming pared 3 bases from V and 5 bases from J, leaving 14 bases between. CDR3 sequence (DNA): TGTGCCAGCAGCTACCGGACTCCTAGAACCGGGGAGCTGTTTTTT. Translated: CASSYRTPRTGELFF. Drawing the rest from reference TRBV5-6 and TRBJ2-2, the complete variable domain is DAGVTQSPTHLIKTRGQQVTLRCSPKSGHDTVSWYQQALGQGPQFIFQYYEEEERQRGNFPDRFSGHQFPNYSSELNVNALLLGDSALYLCASSYRTPRTGELFFGEGSRLTVL.

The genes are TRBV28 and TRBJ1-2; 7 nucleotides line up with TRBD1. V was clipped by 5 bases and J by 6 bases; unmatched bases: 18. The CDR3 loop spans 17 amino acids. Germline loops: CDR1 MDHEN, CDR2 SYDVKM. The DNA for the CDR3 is TGTGCCAGCAGTATTAACCCCCCGAACAGGGGTACGGATGGCTACACCTTC. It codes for CASSINPPNRGTDGYTF.

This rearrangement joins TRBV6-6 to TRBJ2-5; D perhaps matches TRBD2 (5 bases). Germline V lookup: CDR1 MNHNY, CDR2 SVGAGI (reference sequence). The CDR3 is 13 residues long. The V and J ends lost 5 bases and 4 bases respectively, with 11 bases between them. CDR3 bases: TGTGCCAGCAGTCTGGTCGAGGGAGAGACCCAGTACTTC. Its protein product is CASSLVEGETQYF.

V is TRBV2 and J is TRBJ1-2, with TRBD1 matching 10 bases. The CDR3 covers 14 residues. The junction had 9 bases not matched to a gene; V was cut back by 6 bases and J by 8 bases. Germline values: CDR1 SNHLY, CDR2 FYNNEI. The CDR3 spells CASRTGTGDVGYTF. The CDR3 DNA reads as TGTGCCAGCAGGACGGGGACAGGGGACGTGGGCTACACCTTC. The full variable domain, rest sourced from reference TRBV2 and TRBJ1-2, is EPEVTQTPSHQVTQMGQEVILRCVPISNHLYFYWYRQILGQKVEFLVSFYNNEISEKSEIFDDQFSVERPDGSNFTLKIRSTKLEDSAMYFCASRTGTGDVGYTFGSGTRLTVV.

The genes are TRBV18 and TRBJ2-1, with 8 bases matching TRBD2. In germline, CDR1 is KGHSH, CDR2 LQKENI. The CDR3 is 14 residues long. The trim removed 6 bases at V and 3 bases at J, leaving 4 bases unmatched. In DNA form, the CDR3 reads TGTGCCAGCTCTACGGGAGGGATCTACAATGAGCAGTTCTTC. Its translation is CASSTGGIYNEQFF.

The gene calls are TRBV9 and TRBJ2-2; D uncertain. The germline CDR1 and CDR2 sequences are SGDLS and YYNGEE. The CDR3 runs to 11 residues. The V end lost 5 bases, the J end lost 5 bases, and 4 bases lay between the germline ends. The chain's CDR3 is CASSYTGELFF. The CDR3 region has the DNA TGTGCCAGCAGTTATACCGGGGAGCTGTTTTTT.

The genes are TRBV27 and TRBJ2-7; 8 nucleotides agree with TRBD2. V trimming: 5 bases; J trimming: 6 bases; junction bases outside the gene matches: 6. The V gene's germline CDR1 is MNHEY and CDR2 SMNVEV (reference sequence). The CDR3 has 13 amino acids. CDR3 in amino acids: CASSPLAGSEQYF. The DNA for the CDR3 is TGTGCCAGCAGTCCCCTAGCGGGCTCCGAGCAGTACTTC.

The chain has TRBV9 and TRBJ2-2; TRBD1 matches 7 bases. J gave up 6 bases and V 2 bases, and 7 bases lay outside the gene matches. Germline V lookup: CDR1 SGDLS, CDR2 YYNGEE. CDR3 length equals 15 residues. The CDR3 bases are TGTGCCAGCAGCGTGTCCCGGGACAGAGCCGGGGAGCTGTTTTTT. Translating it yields CASSVSRDRAGELFF.